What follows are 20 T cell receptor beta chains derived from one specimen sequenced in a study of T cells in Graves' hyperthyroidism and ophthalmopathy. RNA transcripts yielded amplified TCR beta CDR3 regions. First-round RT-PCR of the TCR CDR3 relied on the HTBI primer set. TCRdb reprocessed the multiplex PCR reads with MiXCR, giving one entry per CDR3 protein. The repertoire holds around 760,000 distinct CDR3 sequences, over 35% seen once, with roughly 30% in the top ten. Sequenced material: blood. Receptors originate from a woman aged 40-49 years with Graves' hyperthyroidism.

Here the CDR3 DNA reads TGCAGCGTTGCCAAACAGGGGACAAACTACGAGCAGTACTTC. It yields the protein CSVAKQGTNYEQYF. This chain links TRBV29-1 with TRBJ2-7; TRBD1 agrees at 7 bases. Per the germline V gene, CDR1 is SQVTM and CDR2 is ANQGSEA. With 4 bases clipped from V and 3 bases from J, the junction kept 9 bases outside the gene matches. CDR3 length equals 14 residues.

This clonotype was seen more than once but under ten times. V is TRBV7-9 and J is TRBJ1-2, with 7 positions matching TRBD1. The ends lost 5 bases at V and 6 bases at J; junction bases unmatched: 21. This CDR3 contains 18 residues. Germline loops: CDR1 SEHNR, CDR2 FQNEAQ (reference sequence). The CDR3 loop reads CASSPDPQGTRRLDGYTF. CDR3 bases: TGTGCCAGCAGCCCAGATCCACAGGGGACTCGACGCCTGGATGGCTACACCTTC.

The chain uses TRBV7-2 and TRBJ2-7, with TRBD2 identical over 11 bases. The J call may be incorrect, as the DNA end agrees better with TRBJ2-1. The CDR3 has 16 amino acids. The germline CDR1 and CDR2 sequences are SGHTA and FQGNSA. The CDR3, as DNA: TGTGCCAGCAGCACCACAACTAGCGGGGGTTACAATGAGCAGTTCTTC. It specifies CASSTTTSGGYNEQFF.

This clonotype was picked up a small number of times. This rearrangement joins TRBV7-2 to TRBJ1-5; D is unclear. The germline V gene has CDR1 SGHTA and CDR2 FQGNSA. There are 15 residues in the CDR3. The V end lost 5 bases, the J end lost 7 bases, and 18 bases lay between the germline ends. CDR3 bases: TGTGCCAGCAGCGCTTTGTGGGTACGCGGACAGCCCCAGCATTTT. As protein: CASSALWVRGQPQHF.

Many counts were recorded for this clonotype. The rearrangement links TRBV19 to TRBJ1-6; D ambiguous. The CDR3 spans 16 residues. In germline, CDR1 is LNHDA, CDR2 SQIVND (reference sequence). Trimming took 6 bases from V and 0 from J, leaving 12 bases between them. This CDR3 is CASSDDRSSYNSPLHF. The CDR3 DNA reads TGTGCCAGTAGCGATGACCGCAGCTCCTATAATTCACCCCTCCACTTT.

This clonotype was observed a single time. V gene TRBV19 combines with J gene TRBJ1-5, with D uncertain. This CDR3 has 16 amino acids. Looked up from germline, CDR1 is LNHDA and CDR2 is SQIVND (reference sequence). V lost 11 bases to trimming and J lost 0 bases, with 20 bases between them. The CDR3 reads CAWSRAYDSSNQPQHF. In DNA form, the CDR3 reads TGTGCCTGGAGTAGGGCGTATGACTCTAGCAATCAGCCCCAGCATTTT.

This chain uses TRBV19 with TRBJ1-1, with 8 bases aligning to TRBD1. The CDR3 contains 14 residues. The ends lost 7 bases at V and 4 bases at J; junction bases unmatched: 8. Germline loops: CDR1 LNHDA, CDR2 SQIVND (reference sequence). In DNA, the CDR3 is TGTGCCAGTACCGTGACAGGGGTAGGCACTGAAGCTTTCTTT. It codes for CASTVTGVGTEAFF.

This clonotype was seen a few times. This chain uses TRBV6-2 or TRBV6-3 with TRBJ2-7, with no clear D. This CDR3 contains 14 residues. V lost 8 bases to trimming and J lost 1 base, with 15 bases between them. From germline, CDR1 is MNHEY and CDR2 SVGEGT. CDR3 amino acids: CASGRSGSSYEQYF. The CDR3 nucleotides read TGTGCCAGCGGCCGATCAGGCTCGTCCTACGAGCAGTACTTC.

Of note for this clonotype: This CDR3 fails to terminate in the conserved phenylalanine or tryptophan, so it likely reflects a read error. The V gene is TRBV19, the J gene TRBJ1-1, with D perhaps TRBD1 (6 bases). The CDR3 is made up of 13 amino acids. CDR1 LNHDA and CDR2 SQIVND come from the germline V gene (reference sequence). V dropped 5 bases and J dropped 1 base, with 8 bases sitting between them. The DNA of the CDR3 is TGTGCCAGTAGTCCGACAGGGAACACTGAAGCTTTCCTT. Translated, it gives CASSPTGNTEAFL.

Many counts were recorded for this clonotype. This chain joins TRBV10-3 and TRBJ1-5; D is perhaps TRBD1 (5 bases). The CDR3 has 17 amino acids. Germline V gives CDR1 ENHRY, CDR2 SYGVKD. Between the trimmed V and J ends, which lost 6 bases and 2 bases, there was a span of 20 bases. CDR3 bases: TGTGCCATCAGCGCCGGGACCGCGGTTGTGGGCAATCAGCCCCAGCATTTT. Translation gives CAISAGTAVVGNQPQHF.

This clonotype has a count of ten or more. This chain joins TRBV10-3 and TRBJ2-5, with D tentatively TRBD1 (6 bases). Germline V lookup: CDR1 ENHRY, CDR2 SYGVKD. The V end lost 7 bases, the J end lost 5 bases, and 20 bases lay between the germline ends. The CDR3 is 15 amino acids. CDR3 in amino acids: CAITNALQGMETQYF. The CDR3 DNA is TGTGCCATCACTAACGCCCTACAGGGAATGGAGACCCAGTACTTC.

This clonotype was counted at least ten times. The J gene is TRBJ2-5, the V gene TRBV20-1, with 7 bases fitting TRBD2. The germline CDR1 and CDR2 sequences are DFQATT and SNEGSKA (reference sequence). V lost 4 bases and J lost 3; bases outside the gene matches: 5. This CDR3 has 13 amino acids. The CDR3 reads CSAMGLAEETQYF. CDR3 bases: TGCAGTGCTATGGGGCTAGCGGAAGAGACCCAGTACTTC.

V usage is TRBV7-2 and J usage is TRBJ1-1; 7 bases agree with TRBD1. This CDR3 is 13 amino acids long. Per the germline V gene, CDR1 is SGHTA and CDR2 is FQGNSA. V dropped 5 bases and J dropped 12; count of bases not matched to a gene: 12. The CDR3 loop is CASSTRTGSQPFF. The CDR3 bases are TGTGCCAGCAGCACTAGGACAGGTTCGCAGCCTTTCTTT.

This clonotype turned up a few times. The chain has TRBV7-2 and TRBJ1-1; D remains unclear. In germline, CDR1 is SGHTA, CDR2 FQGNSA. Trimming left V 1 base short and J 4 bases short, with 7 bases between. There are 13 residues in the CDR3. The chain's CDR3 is CASSLERLTEAFF. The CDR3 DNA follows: TGTGCCAGCAGCTTAGAGCGGCTCACTGAAGCTTTCTTT.

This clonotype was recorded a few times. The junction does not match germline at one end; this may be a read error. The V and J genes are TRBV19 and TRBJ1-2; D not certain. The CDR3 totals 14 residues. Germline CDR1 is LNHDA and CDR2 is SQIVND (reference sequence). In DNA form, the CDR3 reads TGTGCCAGCAGTACCCCGGCCAGAAACTATGGCTACACCTTC. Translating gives CASSTPARNYGYTF.

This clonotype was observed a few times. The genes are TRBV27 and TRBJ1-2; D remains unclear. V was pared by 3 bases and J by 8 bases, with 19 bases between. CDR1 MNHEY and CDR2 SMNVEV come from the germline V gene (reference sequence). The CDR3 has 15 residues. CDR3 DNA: TGTGCCAGCAGTTTCTTACCCGGGGTCCGTCGAGGCTACACCTTC. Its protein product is CASSFLPGVRRGYTF.

CDR3 sequence (DNA): TGCGCCAGCAGTCGCACTACAGGGCACGAGCAGTACTTC. This translates into CASSRTTGHEQYF. V gene TRBV10-1 combines with J gene TRBJ2-7, with D possibly being TRBD1 (6 bases). V was shortened by 5 bases and J by 5 bases, with 13 bases between the two germline ends. The germline CDR1 and CDR2 sequences are WNHNN and SYGVQD (reference sequence). The CDR3 covers 13 residues.

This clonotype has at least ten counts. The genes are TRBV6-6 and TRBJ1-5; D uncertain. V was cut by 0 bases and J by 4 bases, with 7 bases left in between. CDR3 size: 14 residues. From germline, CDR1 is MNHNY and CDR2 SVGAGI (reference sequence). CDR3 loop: CASSYSSGNQPQHF. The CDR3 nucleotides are TGTGCCAGCAGTTACTCGTCGGGGAATCAGCCCCAGCATTTT.

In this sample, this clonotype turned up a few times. CDR3 DNA: TGTGCCAGTAGTGGGGGACAGGGACGCTCTGGGGCCAACGTCCTGACTTTC. Translation: CASSGGQGRSGANVLTF. The chain has TRBV19 and TRBJ2-6; 9 nucleotides match TRBD1. Germline loops: CDR1 LNHDA, CDR2 SQIVND (reference sequence). Germline trimming cut 5 bases from V and 0 bases from J; bases unmatched to any gene: 5. The CDR3 totals 17 residues.

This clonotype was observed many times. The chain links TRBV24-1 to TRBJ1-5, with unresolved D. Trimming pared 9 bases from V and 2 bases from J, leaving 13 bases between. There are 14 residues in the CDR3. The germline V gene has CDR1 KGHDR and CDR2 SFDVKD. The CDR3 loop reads CATLLGRCNQPQHF. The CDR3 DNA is TGTGCCACCCTTCTGGGGAGGTGCAATCAGCCCCAGCATTTT.